These T cell receptor beta chains were read from a single sample in a study of blood T cell repertoires in COVID-19. Clones were read by immunoSEQ multiplex PCR, and TCRdb kept only the in-frame ones, dropping some. The table shows some 250,000 clones, with around 85% occurring only once. What was sequenced was peripheral blood. The receptors shown here come from a woman in her thirties who had recovered from COVID-19. Each CDR3 is given with its conserved first and last residue. A D gene is named only where the DNA matches it firmly. Clone size is stated in some rows and not others, as once, few, many or a class when expanded.

D	V	J	size	DNA	CDR3
TRBD2	TRBV7-3	TRBJ2-3	-	TGTGCCAGCAGCTTAAACGTCGGGGGGGCGACAGATACGCAGTATTTT	CASSLNVGGATDTQYF
TRBD1	TRBV12-3/TRBV12-4	TRBJ1-1	-	TGTGCCAGCAGACAGGGGGGCACTGAAGCTTTCTTT	CASRQGGTEAFF
TRBD1	TRBV19	TRBJ1-2	once	TGTGCCAGTACCCAGGAAGGGACAGGGGGCTTATATGGCTACACCTTC	CASTQEGTGGLYGYTF
-	TRBV25-1	TRBJ1-6	many	TGTGCCAGCAGTGAATCTCGACCAGGGTTCTATAATTCACCCCTCCACTTT	CASSESRPGFYNSPLHF
TRBD1	TRBV27	TRBJ2-4	-	TGTGCCAGCAGCAACCCCGGGACAGGGGTAAACATTCAGTACTTC	CASSNPGTGVNIQYF
TRBD1	TRBV19	TRBJ2-7	-	TGTGCCAGAAGCCGGGACAGGGAAAAAAGCGAGCAGTACTTC	CARSRDREKSEQYF
TRBD1	TRBV7-9	TRBJ1-1	-	TGTGCCAGCAGCTTGGGGACAGGGTACACTGAAGCTTTCTTT	CASSLGTGYTEAFF
-	TRBV5-6	TRBJ1-1	once	TGTGCCAGCAACCCACGCAGATCGAACACTGAAGCTTTCTTT	CASNPRRSNTEAFF
-	TRBV29-1	TRBJ1-2	-	TGCAGCGTTAATACCAGTCCCTCCACACCCAAGTATGGCTACACCTTC	CSVNTSPSTPKYGYTF
-	TRBV30	TRBJ1-6	-	TGTGCCTGGACCCATGGAGCGAATTCACCCCTCCACTTT	CAWTHGANSPLHF
-	TRBV30	TRBJ2-5	-	TGTGCCTGGAGTCCCAGCGCGCCGAAGACCCAGTACTTC	CAWSPSAPKTQYF
-	TRBV12-5	TRBJ1-2	-	TGTGCTAGTGGTCCCTCCGGGAGAGGGCTACACTATGGCTACACCTTC	CASGPSGRGLHYGYTF